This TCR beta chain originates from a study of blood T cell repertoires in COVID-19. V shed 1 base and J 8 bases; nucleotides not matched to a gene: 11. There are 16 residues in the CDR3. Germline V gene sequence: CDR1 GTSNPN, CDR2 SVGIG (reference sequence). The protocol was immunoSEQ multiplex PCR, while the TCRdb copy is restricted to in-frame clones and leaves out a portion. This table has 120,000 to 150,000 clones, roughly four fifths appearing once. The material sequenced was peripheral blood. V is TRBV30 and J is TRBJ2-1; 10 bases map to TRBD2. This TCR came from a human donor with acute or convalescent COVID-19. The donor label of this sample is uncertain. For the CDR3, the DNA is TGTGCCTGGAGTGACAAGCGGGGGGGATACCTTTATGAGCAGTTCTTC. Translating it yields CAWSDKRGGYLYEQFF.